What follows are 31 T cell receptor beta chains derived from one specimen sequenced in a study of identical twins. TCRdb independently ran MiXCR on the 5' RACE reads; one entry per CDR3 protein. The table lists 1.5 million to 2 million distinct CDR3 sequences, under 35% of them singletons. Sequenced sample: cord blood. The origin of the receptors is a newborn girl in good health.

The V gene is TRBV2, the J gene TRBJ2-7; the D call may be TRBD1 or TRBD2 (5 bases each). Germline V lookup: CDR1 SNHLY, CDR2 FYNNEI. The CDR3 totals 14 residues. The ends were cut back, 3 bases at V and 12 bases at J, with 21 bases in the middle. The CDR3 region has the DNA TGTGCCAGCAGTGATCAAAGGGGCCAAGGGACCCGGTACTTC. Translated, it gives CASSDQRGQGTRYF.

The V gene is TRBV3-1, the J gene TRBJ2-7; D unresolved. Deletions cut 2 bases from V and 0 bases from J, with 8 bases between. In germline, CDR1 is LGHDT, CDR2 YNNKEL (reference sequence). The CDR3 has 14 residues. The CDR3 coding sequence is TGTGCCAGCAGCCAAAGGCCTAACTCCTACGAGCAGTACTTC. Encoded protein: CASSQRPNSYEQYF.

CDR3 sequence: CASRPLGVEETQYF. The CDR3 bases are TGCGCCAGCAGGCCTCTGGGAGTTGAAGAGACCCAGTACTTC. The J gene is TRBJ2-5, the V gene TRBV5-1; a possible D gene is TRBD2 (5 bases). The germline CDR1 and CDR2 sequences are SGHRS and YFSETQ. Trimming cost V 5 bases and J 3 bases, with 14 bases left between them. CDR3 length: 14 residues.

The rearrangement joins TRBV21-1 to TRBJ1-5; TRBD1 is taken as the D call from the table, unchecked against the DNA. TRBV21-1 is given as a pseudogene. CDR3 length: 19 residues. CDR3 bases: TGTGCCAGCAGCAAATTTCGGGAAAAACAGGGTTATAGCAATCAGCCCCAGCATTTT. Amino acid sequence: CASSKFREKQGYSNQPQHF.

The CDR3 is CASSLCRGRQETQYF. Written as DNA, the CDR3 is TGTGCCAGCAGTTTATGCAGGGGGCGCCAAGAGACCCAGTACTTC. V is TRBV28 and J is TRBJ2-5, with TRBD1 identical over 8 bases. The trim removed 0 bases at V and 1 base at J, leaving 1 base unmatched. This CDR3 region has 15 residues. Germline V gene sequence: CDR1 MDHEN, CDR2 SYDVKM. The whole variable domain, filled in from reference TRBV28 and TRBJ2-5, reads DVKVTQSSRYLVKRTGEKVFLECVQDMDHENMFWYRQDPGLGLRLIYFSYDVKMKEKGDIPEGYSVSREKKERFSLILESASTNQTSMYLCASSLCRGRQETQYFGPGTRLLVL.

This clonotype was observed a handful of times. The chain recombines TRBV15 with TRBJ2-1, with TRBD1 identical over 8 bases. Germline V lookup: CDR1 LNHNV, CDR2 YYDKDF (reference sequence). Trimming cost V 0 bases and J 2 bases; bases outside gene matches: 0. This CDR3 has 15 residues. The CDR3 here is CATSREQGAYNEQFF. The CDR3 DNA is TGTGCCACCAGCAGAGAACAGGGGGCCTACAATGAGCAGTTCTTC.

This chain uses TRBV20-1 with TRBJ1-6; D is perhaps TRBD1 (6 bases). Per germline, CDR1 DFQATT and CDR2 SNEGSKA (reference sequence). Deletions cut 3 bases from V and 2 bases from J, with 8 bases between. The CDR3 is 14 residues long. The CDR3 protein is CSARRDTYNSPLHF. The CDR3 DNA is TGCAGTGCTAGGCGGGACACCTATAATTCACCCCTCCACTTT.

J is TRBJ2-7 and V is TRBV6-6; the D gene is possibly TRBD1 (6 bases). The length of the CDR3 is 14 residues. Between the trimmed V and J ends, which lost 6 bases and 2 bases, there was a span of 14 bases. Germline CDR1 is MNHNY and CDR2 is SVGAGI (reference sequence). CDR3 DNA sequence: TGTGCCAGCAGATCCGGGACAACCACCTACGAGCAGTACTTC. Its translation is CASRSGTTTYEQYF.

This clonotype appeared a few times. This chain joins TRBV20-1 and TRBJ2-7; D is ambiguous. V lost 0 bases and J 2 bases, leaving 11 bases between the germline ends. Germline-derived CDR1 and CDR2 are DFQATT and SNEGSKA (reference sequence). The CDR3 has 14 amino acids. The CDR3 bases are TGCAGTGCTAGAGATCGTGGCCTCACCTACGAGCAGTACTTC. Translating it yields CSARDRGLTYEQYF.

This clonotype was seen a few times. The chain recombines TRBV20-1 with TRBJ2-5; possibly TRBD2 for D (5 bases). This CDR3 has 14 amino acids. CDR1 is DFQATT and CDR2 is SNEGSKA in the germline V gene (reference sequence). The V end lost 5 bases, the J end lost 4 bases, and 17 bases lay between the germline ends. The CDR3 coding sequence is TGCAGTGCTCTAGCCCGACCCTTTACAGAGACCCAGTACTTC. This codes for CSALARPFTETQYF.

This chain joins TRBV10-2 and TRBJ2-2, with D possibly TRBD2 on 6 matching bases. V shed 6 bases and J shed 2 bases, with 10 bases lying between them. CDR1 and CDR2 (germline): WSHSY, SAAADI. This CDR3 is built from 14 residues. The CDR3 reads CASRDYPNTGELFF. The CDR3 bases are TGCGCCAGCAGGGACTATCCCAACACCGGGGAGCTGTTTTTT.

This clonotype occurred once. This sequence joins TRBV7-9 and TRBJ2-3; maybe TRBD2 (6 bases). V was clipped by 7 bases and J by 0 bases, with 23 bases between them. Germline CDR1 and CDR2: SEHNR and FQNEAQ (reference sequence). This CDR3 is 18 amino acids long. The CDR3 reads CASIPSFERAGSTDTQYF. CDR3 DNA: TGTGCCAGCATCCCTAGCTTCGAGCGGGCGGGGAGCACAGATACGCAGTATTTT.

This sequence joins TRBV4-1 and TRBJ2-3; TRBD2 aligns across 8 bases. Germline V gene sequence: CDR1 MGHRA, CDR2 YSYEKL. With 1 base clipped from V and 4 bases from J, the junction kept 4 bases outside the gene matches. The CDR3 has 15 residues. The CDR3 region is CASSQVGLGADTQYF. CDR3 sequence (DNA): TGCGCCAGCAGCCAAGTGGGACTAGGAGCAGATACGCAGTATTTT.

The V and J genes are TRBV5-1 and TRBJ2-1; 9 positions match TRBD2. Germline lookup yields CDR1 SGHRS and CDR2 YFSETQ. V lost 1 base to trimming and J lost 10 bases; unmatched junction nucleotides: 9. CDR3 size: 15 residues. The CDR3 nucleotides read TGCGCCAGCAGCTTGAGCCAGCGGGGGGCAGGAGAGCAGTTCTTC. Its translation is CASSLSQRGAGEQFF.

The chain employs TRBV10-3 and TRBJ2-5; the match to TRBD1 covers 7 bases. CDR3 length: 18 amino acids. CDR1 and CDR2 from the germline V gene are ENHRY and SYGVKD. V trimming: 8 bases; J trimming: 4 bases; junction bases outside the gene matches: 22. Here the CDR3 DNA reads TGTGCCATCGAATTAATCGGGGTTCACAGGGGCCCCCCAGAGACCCAGTACTTC. Its protein product is CAIELIGVHRGPPETQYF.

The chain is built from TRBV20-1 and TRBJ2-1, with D perhaps matching TRBD2 (5 bases). CDR3 length: 16 amino acids. CDR1 DFQATT and CDR2 SNEGSKA come from the germline V gene (reference sequence). Trimming removed 0 bases at V and 0 bases at J, with 12 bases between. CDR3: CSARDLWESSYNEQFF. The CDR3 DNA is TGCAGTGCTAGAGATCTGTGGGAGAGCTCCTACAATGAGCAGTTCTTC.

Details on this clonotype: At one of its ends the junction is not consistent with the germline gene, which may arise from a read error. V and J are TRBV27 and TRBJ1-1, with TRBD1 as a possible D gene (5 bases). CDR3 length: 15 residues. Germline assignment: CDR1 MNHEY and CDR2 SMNVEV (reference sequence). CDR3 protein: CASSSSGDGVTEAFF. For the CDR3, the DNA is TGTGCTAGCAGTTCCTCGGGGGATGGGGTGACTGAAGCTTTCTTT.

This clonotype turned up a few times. The genes are TRBV12-3 or TRBV12-4 and TRBJ2-2; 8 bases fit TRBD1. This CDR3 spans 15 amino acids. V lost 4 bases to trimming and J lost 4 bases; unmatched junction nucleotides: 5. The CDR3 spells CASSSNTGGTGELFF. The CDR3 nucleotides are TGTGCCAGCAGTTCTAACACAGGGGGCACCGGGGAGCTGTTTTTT.

This clonotype was detected a few times. The chain carries TRBV9 and TRBJ2-1; 7 bases line up with TRBD2. V dropped 2 bases and J dropped 6; count of bases not matched to a gene: 8. The CDR3 consists of 15 residues. Germline CDR1 reads SGDLS; CDR2 reads YYNGEE. The CDR3 here is CASSVATSYGNEQFF. Here the CDR3 DNA reads TGTGCCAGCAGCGTGGCGACTAGCTATGGCAATGAGCAGTTCTTC.

The CDR3: CASSLVGAGGTEAFF. Here the CDR3 DNA reads TGTGCCAGCAGCTTAGTGGGGGCGGGGGGTACTGAAGCTTTCTTT. The chain links TRBV7-2 to TRBJ1-1, with a tentative D call TRBD1 (6 bases). The germline V gene encodes CDR1 SGHTA and CDR2 FQGNSA. This CDR3 has 15 residues. V lost 1 base and J 5 bases, leaving 14 bases between the germline ends.

The J gene is TRBJ1-1, the V gene TRBV7-9; unclear D gene. Trimming stripped 8 bases from V and 8 bases from J, with 12 bases between. The CDR3 runs 11 residues. Per germline, CDR1 SEHNR and CDR2 FQNEAQ (reference sequence). The CDR3 DNA is TGTGCCAGCGCGACCGGACGGGAAGCTTTCTTT. Residues: CASATGREAFF.

This clonotype was recorded a few times. V gene TRBV20-1 combines with J gene TRBJ1-5, with TRBD1 identical over 7 bases. CDR1 is DFQATT and CDR2 is SNEGSKA in the germline V gene (reference sequence). Trimming cost V 5 bases and J 3 bases; bases outside gene matches: 4. The CDR3 loop spans 13 amino acids. This CDR3 is CSAEQGNNQPQHF. DNA of the CDR3: TGCAGTGCTGAACAGGGGAACAATCAGCCCCAGCATTTT.

The J gene is TRBJ2-3, the V gene TRBV29-1, with TRBD1 identical over 7 bases. The CDR3 length is 14 residues. V lost 4 bases and J lost 0; bases outside the gene matches: 4. CDR1 is SQVTM and CDR2 is ANQGSEA in the germline V gene. The CDR3 DNA reads as TGCAGCGTTGGGGGGACAGATAGCACAGATACGCAGTATTTT. Protein: CSVGGTDSTDTQYF.

This clonotype was counted a few times. Germline and junction disagree at one end, which may indicate a read error. The rearrangement links TRBV10-3 to TRBJ2-3; D is ambiguous. Germline-derived CDR1 and CDR2 are ENHRY and SYGVKD. The CDR3 has 15 residues. CDR3 sequence reads: CAIGDIMKGTDTQYF. The DNA of the CDR3 is TGTGCCATCGGTGACATCATGAAAGGCACAGATACGCAGTATTTT.

This chain connects TRBV4-2 to TRBJ2-3; no reliable D call. The germline V and J ends were trimmed by 1 base and 0 bases, with 11 bases remaining between them. Germline V gene data show CDR1 as LGHNA and CDR2 as YNFKEQ. CDR3 length: 16 amino acids. The CDR3 is CASSQVTSTSTDTQYF. The CDR3 DNA reads TGTGCCAGCAGCCAAGTGACTTCTACTAGCACAGATACGCAGTATTTT.

This clonotype was detected a few times. V is TRBV28 and J is TRBJ2-7; 10 bases fit TRBD2. The CDR3 contains 14 residues. Looked up from germline, CDR1 is MDHEN and CDR2 is SYDVKM. The V segment lost 7 bases and the J segment 4 bases; nucleotides outside the gene matches: 7. CDR3 loop: CASTRGSGGYEQYF. The CDR3 nucleotides are TGTGCCAGCACTAGGGGTAGCGGGGGGTACGAGCAGTACTTC. The entire variable domain, with the rest obtained from reference TRBV28 and TRBJ2-7, is as follows: DVKVTQSSRYLVKRTGEKVFLECVQDMDHENMFWYRQDPGLGLRLIYFSYDVKMKEKGDIPEGYSVSREKKERFSLILESASTNQTSMYLCASTRGSGGYEQYFGPGTRLTVT.

This clonotype was observed a few times. J is TRBJ2-2 and V is TRBV20-1, with D perhaps given as TRBD1 or TRBD2 (5 bases each). Germline V gene lookup returns CDR1 DFQATT and CDR2 SNEGSKA (reference sequence). V lost 3 bases and J lost 1, with 9 bases in between. The CDR3 is made up of 14 amino acids. CDR3 coding DNA: TGCAGTGCTAGTGGGGGATTGAACACCGGGGAGCTGTTTTTT. It codes for CSASGGLNTGELFF.

This clonotype was counted a few times. The chain's CDR3 is CSASGGTSRSYEQYF. CDR3 sequence (DNA): TGCAGTGCTAGTGGAGGGACTAGCAGATCCTACGAGCAGTACTTC. This rearrangement joins TRBV20-1 to TRBJ2-7; 9 nucleotides agree with TRBD2. The germline gives CDR1 DFQATT, CDR2 SNEGSKA (reference sequence). This CDR3 is 15 amino acids long. The V segment lost 3 bases and the J segment 1 base; nucleotides outside the gene matches: 7.

As to this clonotype: Given a much more abundant clone one base away, this may be a read error. This chain uses TRBV10-3 with TRBJ1-4; tentative D call: TRBD1 (6 bases). The CDR3 totals 15 residues. Germline V gives CDR1 ENHRY, CDR2 SYGVKD. The CDR3 DNA is TGTGCCGTCAGTGAGTCGGACAGTCGAAGCGAAAAACTGTTTTTT. Translating gives CAVSESDSRSEKLFF.

The J gene is TRBJ2-1, the V gene TRBV20-1, with D possibly matching TRBD2 (5 bases). The V gene lost 5 bases and the J gene lost 2 bases, with 13 bases spanning the gap. Looked up from germline, CDR1 is DFQATT and CDR2 is SNEGSKA (reference sequence). This CDR3 contains 14 residues. CDR3 sequence (DNA): TGCAGTGCTCCCGGGGTAGCGACCTACAATGAGCAGTTCTTC. It translates to CSAPGVATYNEQFF.

The sample holds a few counts of this clonotype. The chain recombines TRBV7-8 with TRBJ2-3, with 7 bases fitting TRBD2. The trim removed 1 base at V and 0 bases at J, leaving 4 bases unmatched. The CDR3 loop spans 16 amino acids. Germline-derived CDR1 and CDR2 are SGHVS and FQNEAQ. This chain's CDR3 is CASSLESGVSTDTQYF. In DNA, the CDR3 is TGTGCCAGCAGCTTAGAAAGCGGGGTTAGCACAGATACGCAGTATTTT.